The 24 T cell receptor beta chains in this list originate from one sample, sequenced in a study of CD8+ T cells in alopecia areata. Extraction of RNA preceded its reverse transcription into cDNA, which served as the sequencing template. Sequencing used immunoSEQ multiplex PCR; TCRdb keeps in-frame clones, though not all of them. The repertoire has under 200,000 clones, approximately 57% of them found once; the top ten carry 12% to 15%. Treatment reported: oral pan-JAK inhibitor, 5-10 mg twice daily. This sample comprised CD4+ T cells sorted from blood, obtained at week 24, from a patient treated with tofacitinib. The receptors come from a human donor with alopecia areata.

V and J are TRBV4-1 and TRBJ2-5; D is unresolved. CDR3 length: 16 amino acids. CDR1 and CDR2 (germline): MGHRA, YSYEKL. V lost 1 base and J 5 bases, leaving 17 bases between the germline ends. CDR3 coding DNA: TGCGCCAGCAGCCAAGGGGGTATTAGGGTGAGGGAGACCCAGTACTTC. Translating gives CASSQGGIRVRETQYF.

This rearrangement joins TRBV2 to TRBJ1-2, with D maybe TRBD1 (6 bases). Trimming pared 5 bases from V and 2 bases from J, leaving 9 bases between. This CDR3 contains 13 residues. Germline CDR1 reads SNHLY; CDR2 reads FYNNEI. CDR3 nucleotide sequence: TGTGCCAGCAGTAGGGACACCAACTATGGCTACACCTTC. The encoded protein is CASSRDTNYGYTF.

This chain uses TRBV11-2 with TRBJ1-1; weak D call: TRBD1 (5 bases). In germline, CDR1 is SGHAT, CDR2 FQNNGV. The CDR3 has 16 residues. V dropped 1 base and J dropped 0 bases, with 12 bases sitting between them. In DNA, the CDR3 is TGTGCCAGCAGCTTAGTGGCAGGGCCCCTGAACACTGAAGCTTTCTTT. Protein product: CASSLVAGPLNTEAFF.

This clone has a count of ten or more. CDR3 sequence reads: CASSEAPASNTEAFF. In nucleotides, the CDR3 is TGTGCCAGCAGTGAAGCCCCAGCGTCGAACACTGAAGCTTTCTTT. The rearrangement links TRBV2 to TRBJ1-1; D remains unclear. V lost 0 bases and J lost 1, with 9 bases in between. From germline, CDR1 is SNHLY and CDR2 FYNNEI. The CDR3 covers 15 residues.

This clone was detected a few times. This rearrangement joins TRBV29-1 to TRBJ2-5, with D maybe TRBD1 (5 bases). V was clipped by 8 bases and J by 5 bases, with 18 bases between them. CDR1 is SQVTM and CDR2 is ANQGSEA in the germline V gene. The CDR3 is 13 amino acids. CDR3 sequence reads: CSPADSLWETQYF. The DNA of the CDR3 is TGCAGCCCCGCAGACAGCCTTTGGGAGACCCAGTACTTC.

The J gene is TRBJ2-7, the V gene TRBV7-9; 10 bases agree with TRBD1. The CDR3 spans 15 residues. J lost 3 bases, V lost 3 bases, and 5 bases had no gene match. Germline V CDR1 and CDR2: SEHNR, FQNEAQ (reference sequence). CDR3 amino acids: CASSFRDRGIYEQYF. The CDR3 DNA is TGTGCCAGCAGCTTCCGGGACAGGGGCATCTACGAGCAGTACTTC.

V is TRBV7-9 and J is TRBJ2-1; maybe TRBD1 (5 bases). Looked up from germline, CDR1 is SEHNR and CDR2 is FQNEAQ (reference sequence). This CDR3 spans 15 amino acids. V was pared by 0 bases and J by 9 bases, with 15 bases between. The CDR3 DNA follows: TGTGCCAGCAGCTTAGCAGGGGCAGTATCCAGTGAGCAGTTCTTC. It is translated as CASSLAGAVSSEQFF.

This rearrangement joins TRBV10-3 to TRBJ1-3; TRBD1 might be the D (5 bases). Per the germline V gene, CDR1 is ENHRY and CDR2 is SYGVKD. CDR3 size: 14 residues. The V and J ends lost 6 bases and 1 base respectively, with 10 bases between them. CDR3 region: CAIRADSSGNTIYF. The CDR3 DNA is TGTGCCATCAGAGCAGACAGTTCTGGAAACACCATATATTTT.

CDR3 nucleotide sequence: TGTGCCAGCAGCTCCGGGACTAGCGTTTATGAGCAGTTCTTC. Its protein product is CASSSGTSVYEQFF. The V call is TRBV25-1, the J call TRBJ2-1; TRBD2 matches at 10 bases. This CDR3 is 14 amino acids long. J was trimmed by 8 bases and V by 6 bases; bases with no gene match: 7. Germline V gene data show CDR1 as MGHDK and CDR2 as SYGVNS.

This clone was seen a handful of times. The chain combines TRBV7-9 with TRBJ2-1; D is perhaps TRBD2 (6 bases). V was trimmed by 6 bases and J by 6 bases, leaving 9 bases between them. This CDR3 contains 12 residues. The germline CDR1 and CDR2 sequences are SEHNR and FQNEAQ (reference sequence). CDR3 DNA: TGTGCCAGCAGGGGTAGCGGCAATGAGCAGTTCTTC. Its translation: CASRGSGNEQFF.

This clone was observed at least ten times. This chain uses TRBV5-4 with TRBJ2-7; 7 bases are a match to TRBD1. Trimming cost V 2 bases and J 4 bases; bases outside gene matches: 12. This CDR3 comprises 16 residues. Germline lookup yields CDR1 SGHNT and CDR2 YYREEE (reference sequence). Written as DNA, the CDR3 is TGTGCCAGCAGCTTAAACCGGGACAGTTTAAAGTACGAGCAGTACTTC. Residues: CASSLNRDSLKYEQYF.

The chain combines TRBV7-2 with TRBJ1-2; possible D gene TRBD1, 6 bases. This CDR3 is built from 13 residues. V shed 5 bases and J shed 8 bases, with 15 bases lying between them. Germline V gene lookup returns CDR1 SGHTA and CDR2 FQGNSA. The CDR3 is CASSRQESVGYTF. In DNA form, the CDR3 reads TGTGCCAGCAGCAGACAGGAATCGGTCGGCTACACCTTC.

The chain carries TRBV2 and TRBJ1-5; D call uncertain. CDR1 and CDR2 (germline): SNHLY, FYNNEI. Trimming cost V 4 bases and J 2 bases, with 15 bases left between them. The CDR3 extends over 16 amino acids. The CDR3, as DNA: TGTGCCAGCAGTGGGAGGACTAATGTAGGCAATCAGCCCCAGCATTTT. Amino acid sequence: CASSGRTNVGNQPQHF. The variable domain in full, with the rest retrieved from reference TRBV2 and TRBJ1-5, is EPEVTQTPSHQVTQMGQEVILRCVPISNHLYFYWYRQILGQKVEFLVSFYNNEISEKSEIFDDQFSVERPDGSNFTLKIRSTKLEDSAMYFCASSGRTNVGNQPQHFGDGTRLSIL.

The chain combines TRBV5-1 with TRBJ2-4; tentative D call: TRBD2 (5 bases). Germline-derived CDR1 and CDR2 are SGHRS and YFSETQ. V was trimmed by 7 bases and J by 0 bases, leaving 11 bases between them. The CDR3 contains 14 residues. The DNA of the CDR3 is TGCGCCAGCTCTAAGGAGGCAGCCAAAAACATTCAGTACTTC. Translation gives CASSKEAAKNIQYF.

The V gene is TRBV2, the J gene TRBJ1-2; TRBD1 aligns across 7 bases. Germline CDR1 SNHLY, CDR2 FYNNEI. This CDR3 has 15 amino acids. With 0 bases clipped from V and 7 bases from J, the junction kept 8 bases outside the gene matches. CDR3: CASSEADGQVAGYTF. The DNA of the CDR3 is TGTGCCAGCAGTGAAGCAGACGGACAGGTTGCTGGCTACACCTTC.

V is TRBV5-1 and J is TRBJ2-5, with 10 nucleotides matching TRBD1. The V and J ends lost 5 bases and 3 bases, in that order; junction bases with no gene match: 4. Germline V gene data show CDR1 as SGHRS and CDR2 as YFSETQ. The CDR3 extends over 14 amino acids. The CDR3 region is CASSPGQGEETQYF. In DNA, the CDR3 is TGCGCCAGCAGTCCAGGACAGGGGGAAGAGACCCAGTACTTC. The whole variable domain, filled in from reference TRBV5-1 and TRBJ2-5, reads KAGVTQTPRYLIKTRGQQVTLSCSPISGHRSVSWYQQTPGQGLQFLFEYFSETQRNKGNFPGRFSGRQFSNSRSEMNVSTLELGDSALYLCASSPGQGEETQYFGPGTRLLVL.

This clone was detected only a few times. The chain combines TRBV29-1 with TRBJ2-7; D possibly uses TRBD1 or TRBD2 (5 bases each). There are 12 residues in the CDR3. Germline lookup yields CDR1 SQVTM and CDR2 ANQGSEA. The V gene lost 5 bases and the J gene lost 1 base, with 9 bases spanning the gap. CDR3 sequence reads: CSVSGTSYEQYF. For the CDR3, the DNA is TGCAGCGTTTCCGGGACGTCCTACGAGCAGTACTTC.

V usage is TRBV5-1 and J usage is TRBJ1-2, with 7 nucleotides matching TRBD1. V was pared by 4 bases and J by 8 bases, with 11 bases of the junction left unmatched. CDR3 length equals 14 residues. Germline V lookup: CDR1 SGHRS, CDR2 YFSETQ. The CDR3 loop is CASSQDRRGRGYTF. DNA of the CDR3: TGCGCCAGCAGCCAGGACAGGCGGGGAAGGGGCTACACCTTC.

A few counts support this clone. The rearrangement joins TRBV5-1 to TRBJ2-3; 7 bases are shared with TRBD1. The CDR3 is 15 residues long. Germline V lookup: CDR1 SGHRS, CDR2 YFSETQ. V lost 4 bases and J lost 2; bases outside the gene matches: 7. The CDR3 spells CASSTYRGFTDTQYF. Written as DNA, the CDR3 is TGCGCCAGCAGCACCTACAGGGGATTCACAGATACGCAGTATTTT.

For this clone: Other DNA sequences in the same sample also yield this CDR3. This chain connects TRBV10-3 to TRBJ2-7; 10 nucleotides match TRBD1. Germline V gene data show CDR1 as ENHRY and CDR2 as SYGVKD. After removal of 0 bases from V and 3 bases from J, the junction contained 5 bases not matched to a gene. CDR3 length: 16 residues. The CDR3 region has the DNA TGTGCCATCAGTGAGTCGATGGGGGACAGGGGCTACGAGCAGTACTTC. Protein product: CAISESMGDRGYEQYF.

J is TRBJ2-1 and V is TRBV29-1; D is undetermined. V lost 1 base and J lost 6, with 4 bases in between. Germline V gene data show CDR1 as SQVTM and CDR2 as ANQGSEA. The CDR3 is made up of 11 amino acids. The chain's CDR3 is CSVEVFNEQFF. The CDR3 bases are TGCAGCGTTGAAGTTTTCAATGAGCAGTTCTTC.

CDR3 loop: CASSTRAGSGELFF. CDR3 in DNA: TGTGCCAGTAGTACCCGAGCGGGGTCCGGGGAGCTGTTTTTT. This sequence joins TRBV19 and TRBJ2-2; 7 nucleotides line up with TRBD2. Looked up from germline, CDR1 is LNHDA and CDR2 is SQIVND (reference sequence). V gave up 4 bases and J gave up 6 bases; unmatched junction bases: 5. This CDR3 is 14 amino acids long.

This sequence joins TRBV5-6 and TRBJ2-7; D might be TRBD2 (7 bases). Germline V gene sequence: CDR1 SGHDT, CDR2 YYEEEE. CDR3 length: 14 amino acids. Trimming cost V 4 bases and J 3 bases, with 14 bases left between them. Written as DNA, the CDR3 is TGTGCCAGCAGCCCGGGGGGCAGGGACTACGAGCAGTACTTC. Its protein is CASSPGGRDYEQYF.

The chain couples TRBV7-9 to TRBJ1-5; 7 bases are a match to TRBD1. V shed 1 base and J 3 bases; nucleotides not matched to a gene: 3. Germline V gives CDR1 SEHNR, CDR2 FQNEAQ (reference sequence). This CDR3 region has 15 residues. CDR3 amino acids: CASSLGQGNNQPQHF. In DNA, the CDR3 is TGTGCCAGCAGCTTAGGACAGGGCAACAATCAGCCCCAGCATTTT.